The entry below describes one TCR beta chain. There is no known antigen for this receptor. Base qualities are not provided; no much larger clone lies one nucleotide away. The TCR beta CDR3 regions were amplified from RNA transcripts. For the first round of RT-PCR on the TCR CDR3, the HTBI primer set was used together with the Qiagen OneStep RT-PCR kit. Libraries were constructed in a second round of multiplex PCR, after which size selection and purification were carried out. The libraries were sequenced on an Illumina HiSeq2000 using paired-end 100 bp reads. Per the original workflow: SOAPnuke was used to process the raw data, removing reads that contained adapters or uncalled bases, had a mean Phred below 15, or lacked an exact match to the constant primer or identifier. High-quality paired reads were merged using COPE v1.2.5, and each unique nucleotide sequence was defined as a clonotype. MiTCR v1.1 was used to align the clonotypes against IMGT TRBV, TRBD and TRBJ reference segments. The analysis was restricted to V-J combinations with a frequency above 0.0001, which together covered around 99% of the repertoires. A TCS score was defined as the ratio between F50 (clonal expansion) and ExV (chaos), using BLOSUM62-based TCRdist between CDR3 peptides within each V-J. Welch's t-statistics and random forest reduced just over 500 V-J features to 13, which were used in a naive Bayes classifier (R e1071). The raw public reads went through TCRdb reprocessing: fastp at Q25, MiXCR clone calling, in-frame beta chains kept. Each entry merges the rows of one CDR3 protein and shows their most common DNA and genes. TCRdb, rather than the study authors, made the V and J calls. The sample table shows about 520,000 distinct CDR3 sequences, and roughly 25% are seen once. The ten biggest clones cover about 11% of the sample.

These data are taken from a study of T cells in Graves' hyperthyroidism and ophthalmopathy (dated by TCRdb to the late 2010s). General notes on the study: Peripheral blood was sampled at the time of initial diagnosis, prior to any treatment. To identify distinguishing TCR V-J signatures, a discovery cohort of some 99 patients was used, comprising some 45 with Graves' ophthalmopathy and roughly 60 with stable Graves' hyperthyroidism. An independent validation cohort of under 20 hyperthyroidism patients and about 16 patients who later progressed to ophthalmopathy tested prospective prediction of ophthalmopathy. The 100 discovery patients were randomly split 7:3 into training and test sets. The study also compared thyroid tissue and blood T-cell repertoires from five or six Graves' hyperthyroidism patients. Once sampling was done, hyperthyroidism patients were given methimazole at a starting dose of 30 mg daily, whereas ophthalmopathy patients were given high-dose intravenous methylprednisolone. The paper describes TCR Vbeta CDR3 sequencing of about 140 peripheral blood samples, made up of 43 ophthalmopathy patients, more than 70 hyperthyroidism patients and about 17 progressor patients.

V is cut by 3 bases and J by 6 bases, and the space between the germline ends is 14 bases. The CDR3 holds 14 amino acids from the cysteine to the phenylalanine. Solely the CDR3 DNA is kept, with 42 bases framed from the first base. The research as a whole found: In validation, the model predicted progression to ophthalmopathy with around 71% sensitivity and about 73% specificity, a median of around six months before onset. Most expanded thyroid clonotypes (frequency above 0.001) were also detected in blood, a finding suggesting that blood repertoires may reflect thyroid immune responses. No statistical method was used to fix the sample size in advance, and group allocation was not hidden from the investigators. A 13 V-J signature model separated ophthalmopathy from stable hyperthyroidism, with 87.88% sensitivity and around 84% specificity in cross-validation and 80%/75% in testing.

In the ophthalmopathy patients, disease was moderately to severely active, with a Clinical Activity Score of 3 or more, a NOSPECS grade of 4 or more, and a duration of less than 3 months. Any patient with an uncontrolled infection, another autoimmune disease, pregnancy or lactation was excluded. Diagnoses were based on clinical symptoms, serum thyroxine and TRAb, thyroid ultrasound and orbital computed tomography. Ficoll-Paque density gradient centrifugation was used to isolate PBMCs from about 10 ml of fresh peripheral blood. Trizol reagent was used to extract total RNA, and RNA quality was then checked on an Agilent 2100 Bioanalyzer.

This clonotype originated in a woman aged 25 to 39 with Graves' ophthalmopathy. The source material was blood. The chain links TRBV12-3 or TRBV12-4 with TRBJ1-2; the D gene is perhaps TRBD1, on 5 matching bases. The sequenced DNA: TGTGCCAGCAGTTTCGGGGGTCGCTTTAATGGCTACACCTTC. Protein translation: CASSFGGRFNGYTF.